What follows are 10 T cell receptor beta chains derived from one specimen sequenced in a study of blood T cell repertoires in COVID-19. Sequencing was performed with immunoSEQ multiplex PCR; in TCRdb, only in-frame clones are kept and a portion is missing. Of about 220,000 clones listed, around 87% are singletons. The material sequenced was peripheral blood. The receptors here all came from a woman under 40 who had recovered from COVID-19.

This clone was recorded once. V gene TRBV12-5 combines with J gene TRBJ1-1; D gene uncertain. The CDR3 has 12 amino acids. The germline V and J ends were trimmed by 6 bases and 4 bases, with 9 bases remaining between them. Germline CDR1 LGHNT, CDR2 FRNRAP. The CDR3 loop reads CASGRVSTEAFF. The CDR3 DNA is TGTGCTAGTGGACGGGTGAGCACTGAAGCTTTCTTT.

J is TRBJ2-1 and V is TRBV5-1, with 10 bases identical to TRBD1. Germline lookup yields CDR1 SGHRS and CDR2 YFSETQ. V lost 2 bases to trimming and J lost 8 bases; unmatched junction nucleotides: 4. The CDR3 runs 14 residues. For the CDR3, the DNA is TGCGCCAGCAGCTTACCGGACAGGGGGGATGAGCAGTTCTTC. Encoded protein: CASSLPDRGDEQFF. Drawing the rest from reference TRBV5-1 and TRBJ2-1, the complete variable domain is KAGVTQTPRYLIKTRGQQVTLSCSPISGHRSVSWYQQTPGQGLQFLFEYFSETQRNKGNFPGRFSGRQFSNSRSEMNVSTLELGDSALYLCASSLPDRGDEQFFGPGTRLTVL.

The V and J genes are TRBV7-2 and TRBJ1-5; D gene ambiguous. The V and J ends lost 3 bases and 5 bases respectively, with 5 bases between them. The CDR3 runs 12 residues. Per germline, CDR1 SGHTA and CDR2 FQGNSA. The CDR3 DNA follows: TGTGCCAGCAGCTTTTTCGATCAGCCCCAGCATTTT. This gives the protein CASSFFDQPQHF.

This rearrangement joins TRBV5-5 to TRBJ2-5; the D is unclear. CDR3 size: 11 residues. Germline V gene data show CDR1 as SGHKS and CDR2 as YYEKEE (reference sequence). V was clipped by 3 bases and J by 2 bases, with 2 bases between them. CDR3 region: CASSSQETQYF. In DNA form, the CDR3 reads TGTGCCAGCAGCTCGCAAGAGACCCAGTACTTC.

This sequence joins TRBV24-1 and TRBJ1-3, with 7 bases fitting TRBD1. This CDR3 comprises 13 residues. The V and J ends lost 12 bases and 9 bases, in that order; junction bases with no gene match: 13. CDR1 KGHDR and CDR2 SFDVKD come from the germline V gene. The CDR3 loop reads CASQTGPKGTIYF. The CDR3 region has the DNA TGTGCCTCGCAGACAGGGCCAAAGGGCACCATATATTTT.

In DNA, the CDR3 is TGTGCCAGCAGCCACAGGGGGCTGTTTTACAATGAGCAGTTCTTC. Translated, it gives CASSHRGLFYNEQFF. The V gene is TRBV5-4, the J gene TRBJ2-1; 9 bases align to TRBD1. Looked up from germline, CDR1 is SGHNT and CDR2 is YYREEE (reference sequence). After removal of 4 bases from V and 4 bases from J, the junction contained 6 bases not matched to a gene. CDR3 length: 15 residues.

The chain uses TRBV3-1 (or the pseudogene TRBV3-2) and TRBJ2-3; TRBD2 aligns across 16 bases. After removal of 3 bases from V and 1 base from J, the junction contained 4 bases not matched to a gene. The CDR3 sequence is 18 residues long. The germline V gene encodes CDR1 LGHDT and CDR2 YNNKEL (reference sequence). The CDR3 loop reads CASSHAGTSGGGTDTQYF. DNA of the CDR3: TGTGCCAGCAGCCATGCCGGGACTAGCGGGGGGGGCACAGATACGCAGTATTTT.

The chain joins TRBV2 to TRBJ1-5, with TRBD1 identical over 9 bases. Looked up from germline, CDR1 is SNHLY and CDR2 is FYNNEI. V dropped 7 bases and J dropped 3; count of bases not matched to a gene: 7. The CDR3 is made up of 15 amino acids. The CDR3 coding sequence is TGTGCCAGCAAAACCGGGACAGGGCCCAATCAGCCCCAGCATTTT. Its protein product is CASKTGTGPNQPQHF.

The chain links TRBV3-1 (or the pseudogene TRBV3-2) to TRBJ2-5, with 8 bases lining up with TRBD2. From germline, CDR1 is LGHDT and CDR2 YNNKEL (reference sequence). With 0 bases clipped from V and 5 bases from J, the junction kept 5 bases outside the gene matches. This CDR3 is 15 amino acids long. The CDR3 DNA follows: TGTGCCAGCAGCCAAGACAGCGGGGGATACGAGACCCAGTACTTC. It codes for CASSQDSGGYETQYF.

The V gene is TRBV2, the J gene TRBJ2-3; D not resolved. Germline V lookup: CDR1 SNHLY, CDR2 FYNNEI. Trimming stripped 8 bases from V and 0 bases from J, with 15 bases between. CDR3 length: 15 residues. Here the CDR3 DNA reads TGTGCCAGCTTTACCGCTCCGGAGAGCACAGATACGCAGTATTTT. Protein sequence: CASFTAPESTDTQYF.